This TCR beta chain was sequenced in a study of OX40 agonist ivuxolimab in advanced cancers. In its sample, this clone was seen once. CDR1 is LNHDA and CDR2 is SQIVND in the germline V gene (reference sequence). The CDR3 is 15 amino acids. With 9 bases removed from V and 1 base from J, the gap between germline ends came to 18 bases. The data were produced by immunoSEQ multiplex PCR, yet TCRdb's version contains in-frame clones alone and is incomplete. Of about 72,000 clones in the sample, about nine tenths are singletons; the top ten hold about 1.3%. The sample here was CD4+ or CD8+ T cells sorted from blood, taken in a trial of the OX40 agonist ivuxolimab. V usage is TRBV19 and J usage is TRBJ1-1, with a possible D match to TRBD1 (6 bases). This TCR derives from an adult with an advanced solid tumor such as melanoma, head and neck, liver or kidney cancer. The CDR3 reads CASRPWGHPNTEAFF. The CDR3 bases are TGTGCCAGCCGTCCGTGGGGACACCCGAACACTGAAGCTTTCTTT.